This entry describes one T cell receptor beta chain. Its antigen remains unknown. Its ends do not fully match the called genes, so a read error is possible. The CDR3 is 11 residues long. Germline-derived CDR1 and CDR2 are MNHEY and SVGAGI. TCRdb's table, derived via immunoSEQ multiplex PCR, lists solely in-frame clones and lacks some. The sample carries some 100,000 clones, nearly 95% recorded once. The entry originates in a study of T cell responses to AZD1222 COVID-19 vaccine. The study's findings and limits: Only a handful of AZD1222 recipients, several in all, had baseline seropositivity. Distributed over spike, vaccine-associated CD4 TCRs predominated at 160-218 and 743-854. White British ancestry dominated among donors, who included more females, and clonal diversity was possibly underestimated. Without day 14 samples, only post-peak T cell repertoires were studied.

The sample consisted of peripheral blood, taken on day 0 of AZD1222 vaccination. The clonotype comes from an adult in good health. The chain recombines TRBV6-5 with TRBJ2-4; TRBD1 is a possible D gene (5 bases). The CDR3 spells CASTATDTLSF. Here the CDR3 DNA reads TGTGCCAGCACAGCCACGGACACGCTGTCCTTC.